Sequencing of this TCR beta chain was carried out in a study of cytomegalovirus exposure and HLA in healthy donors. The wider study: Both the 100 to 150 validation repertoires and the 500 to 700 first-cohort repertoires used the same platform, as reported by a later analysis.

The protocol was immunoSEQ multiplex PCR, while the TCRdb copy is restricted to in-frame clones and leaves out a portion. The sample holds roughly 49,000 clones, over 85% seen once. CDR1 is MGHRA, CDR2 YSYEKL, per germline. The CDR3 is 20 amino acids. Trimming took 0 bases from V and 0 from J, leaving 22 bases between them. Whole-study findings and limits: The investigators catalogued 150 to 200 TCR beta chains as cytomegalovirus-associated.

Points on this clone: Its antigen is not known.

The receptor's source is a woman between 18 and 30 years old in good health and CMV-seropositive. Sequencing was done on a sample of PBMCs. The rearrangement joins TRBV4-1 to TRBJ2-3, with D maybe TRBD1 (5 bases). The CDR3 nucleotides are TGCGCCAGCAGCCAAGAGCTGAGTGGGGCGGCCCTATCTAGCACAGATACGCAGTATTTT. Translating it yields CASSQELSGAALSSTDTQYF.